This TCR beta chain was sequenced during a study of cytotoxic CD8 clonotypes in ibrutinib-treated CLL. Study information: When averaged across all of the samples, the counts came to 200,000 to 300,000 productive templates and 85,000 to 95,000 productive rearrangements.

General study findings and limits: Clonality increased at ibrutinib response and stayed stable in sustained remission. At progression, however, it fell back toward baseline.

With respect to this clone: The antigen remains unidentified.

The CDR3 extends over 15 amino acids. CDR1 is MNHNS and CDR2 is SASEGT in the germline V gene. Trimming removed 8 bases from V and 2 bases from J, with 16 bases in between. Here immunoSEQ multiplex PCR was the method, and the copy in TCRdb shows in-frame clones only, minus some. Of some 200,000 clones listed, roughly three quarters are singletons. V and J are TRBV6-1 and TRBJ2-1; perhaps TRBD1 as D (5 bases). The source material was PBMCs, sampled after 12 months of ibrutinib treatment. The receptor was derived from a human donor with chronic lymphocytic leukemia. The CDR3 coding sequence is TGTGCCAGCCGCGCTAAGGCAGGGACCTACAATGAGCAGTTCTTC. Amino acid sequence: CASRAKAGTYNEQFF.